The 15 T cell receptor beta chains in this list originate from one sample, sequenced in a study of blood T cell repertoires in COVID-19. The assay was immunoSEQ multiplex PCR, and TCRdb's table has in-frame clones only and misses some. The sample has 200,000 to 250,000 clones, about 80% seen once. The specimen was peripheral blood. The receptor set was obtained from a woman of 80 years or more with COVID-19, enrolled during active disease.

The chain uses TRBV14 and TRBJ2-5; D unclear. V shed 3 bases and J shed 5 bases, with 4 bases lying between them. CDR3 length equals 11 residues. The germline CDR1 and CDR2 sequences are SGHDN and FVKESK. The CDR3: CASSHVETQYF. CDR3 sequence (DNA): TGTGCCAGCAGCCACGTGGAGACCCAGTACTTC.

V gene TRBV7-9 combines with J gene TRBJ1-1; 7 bases line up with TRBD1. Germline-derived CDR1 and CDR2 are SEHNR and FQNEAQ (reference sequence). The CDR3 has 15 amino acids. Losses at the gene ends were 5 bases for V and 3 bases for J; bases not matched to a gene: 9. DNA of the CDR3: TGTGCCAGCAGCATCACAGGGGTTGTTCACACTGAAGCTTTCTTT. It is translated as CASSITGVVHTEAFF.

This clone was recorded once. In DNA, the CDR3 is TGCGCCAGCAGCTTGGAGGGGCGGGGAGCTCTAGGCTACGAGCAGTACTTC. Translating gives CASSLEGRGALGYEQYF. V gene TRBV5-1 combines with J gene TRBJ2-7, with D perhaps matching TRBD2 (6 bases). Per the germline V gene, CDR1 is SGHRS and CDR2 is YFSETQ. The CDR3 spans 17 residues. V dropped 0 bases and J dropped 3 bases, with 19 bases sitting between them.

This CDR3 is CASSLESGRGDGELFF. The DNA of the CDR3 is TGTGCCAGCAGCTTGGAGAGCGGGAGGGGGGACGGGGAGCTGTTTTTT. The chain combines TRBV5-4 with TRBJ2-2; the match to TRBD2 covers 10 bases. Trimming cost V 0 bases and J 7 bases; bases outside gene matches: 6. CDR1 SGHNT and CDR2 YYREEE come from the germline V gene (reference sequence). The CDR3 consists of 16 residues.

The rearrangement links TRBV5-1 to TRBJ2-7, with D possibly TRBD1 on 7 matching bases. Germline V gene data show CDR1 as SGHRS and CDR2 as YFSETQ. V was trimmed by 4 bases and J by 5 bases, leaving 28 bases between them. The CDR3 has 18 residues. The DNA for the CDR3 is TGCGCCAGCAGCCGCAGCCGGGACAGCGCGGGACTTCCAAACGAGCAGTACTTC. Encoded protein: CASSRSRDSAGLPNEQYF.

The chain couples TRBV16 to TRBJ1-4, with D tentatively TRBD1 (5 bases). The CDR3 spans 15 residues. Looked up from germline, CDR1 is KGHSY and CDR2 is FQNENV. V dropped 4 bases and J dropped 6 bases, with 15 bases sitting between them. The CDR3 loop is CASSLYRPPDEKLFF. The CDR3 coding sequence is TGTGCCAGCAGCCTTTACAGGCCCCCTGATGAAAAACTGTTTTTT. Full variable domain (outside the CDR3, taken from reference TRBV16 and TRBJ1-4): GEEVAQTPKHLVRGEGQKAKLYCAPIKGHSYVFWYQQVLKNEFKFLISFQNENVFDETGMPKERFSAKCLPNSPCSLEIQATKLEDSAVYFCASSLYRPPDEKLFFGSGTQLSVL.

CDR3 in DNA: TGTGCCAGCGGGGACAGTTCGAACACTGAAGCTTTCTTT. It codes for CASGDSSNTEAFF. The chain has TRBV21-1 and TRBJ1-1; TRBD1, the table's D call, lacks a check against the DNA. TRBV21-1 is a pseudogene. The CDR3 runs 13 residues.

The J gene is TRBJ2-3, the V gene TRBV5-6; tentative D call: TRBD1 (5 bases). CDR3 length: 16 residues. Between the trimmed V and J ends, which lost 4 bases and 0 bases, there was a span of 15 bases. Germline CDR1 and CDR2: SGHDT and YYEEEE. The CDR3 protein is CASSLRTRASTDTQYF. CDR3 nucleotide sequence: TGTGCCAGCAGCCTCCGGACACGAGCTAGCACAGATACGCAGTATTTT.

The V and J genes are TRBV10-3 and TRBJ2-5; 8 nucleotides agree with TRBD1. The CDR3 runs 15 residues. Germline CDR1 ENHRY, CDR2 SYGVKD. V lost 4 bases, J lost 5 bases, and 9 bases stayed unmatched. DNA for the CDR3: TGTGCCATCAGTGGCCGGGGACAGGAAGGCGAGACCCAGTACTTC. Protein: CAISGRGQEGETQYF.

This chain uses TRBV18 with TRBJ2-7; TRBD1 matches at 8 bases. Germline-derived CDR1 and CDR2 are KGHSH and LQKENI. The CDR3 totals 15 residues. V was clipped by 3 bases and J by 1 base; unmatched bases: 5. CDR3: CASSPSGTGSYEQYF. CDR3 nucleotide sequence: TGTGCCAGCTCACCCTCTGGGACAGGTTCCTACGAGCAGTACTTC.

The CDR3 here is CASSFIGVQGEAFF. The CDR3 DNA is TGTGCCAGCAGCTTTATTGGGGTCCAGGGTGAAGCTTTCTTT. The V call is TRBV5-4, the J call TRBJ1-1; TRBD1 might be the D (5 bases). V lost 2 bases and J 7 bases, leaving 15 bases between the germline ends. The CDR3 totals 14 residues. Germline V gives CDR1 SGHNT, CDR2 YYREEE (reference sequence).

The chain combines TRBV6-1 with TRBJ1-5; 7 positions agree with TRBD1. The CDR3 has 15 residues. Germline V gene lookup returns CDR1 MNHNS and CDR2 SASEGT. The trim removed 6 bases at V and 2 bases at J, leaving 7 bases unmatched. CDR3 in amino acids: CASRPSGTGNQPQHF. The CDR3 DNA follows: TGTGCCAGCAGACCGTCCGGGACAGGCAATCAGCCCCAGCATTTT.

This clone was recorded a few times. The chain couples TRBV2 to TRBJ2-7; D remains unclear. CDR1 is SNHLY, CDR2 FYNNEI, per germline. The CDR3 spans 14 residues. The germline V and J ends were trimmed by 7 bases and 6 bases, with 19 bases remaining between them. The CDR3 protein is CASTTGQVFREQYF. CDR3 in DNA: TGTGCCAGCACTACCGGTCAGGTATTCCGCGAGCAGTACTTC.

The V call is TRBV3-1 (or the pseudogene TRBV3-2), the J call TRBJ1-4; the match to TRBD1 covers 8 bases. V was clipped by 1 base and J by 5 bases; unmatched bases: 3. Germline loops: CDR1 LGHDT, CDR2 YNNKEL (reference sequence). CDR3 size: 15 residues. In DNA, the CDR3 is TGTGCCAGCAGCCAAGTCTACAGGGGGAATGAAAAACTGTTTTTT. Translated: CASSQVYRGNEKLFF.

The chain links TRBV18 to TRBJ1-1; maybe TRBD1 (5 bases). The CDR3 has 17 amino acids. Trimming left V 3 bases short and J 4 bases short, with 21 bases between. Germline V lookup: CDR1 KGHSH, CDR2 LQKENI. The CDR3 here is CASSPTMGLTGRTEAFF. For the CDR3, the DNA is TGTGCCAGCTCACCGACCATGGGGCTAACAGGACGCACTGAAGCTTTCTTT.